The next 10 T cell receptor beta chains were all read from a single sample in a study of cytomegalovirus exposure and HLA in healthy donors. Use of 60 Vbeta and 13 Jbeta primers characterized the PCR. This table comes from immunoSEQ multiplex PCR, and its TCRdb copy is limited to in-frame clones, with some not included. Its listing shows some 120,000 clones. Sequenced input: PBMCs. The source of these receptors is a man in his forties or fifties in good health and CMV-seropositive.

On this clone: It is unclear where the CDR3 begins or ends on the DNA, so no DNA is shown, and the CDR3 is as TCRdb lists it. The chain has TRBV4-3 and TRBJ2-1; the table's D call, TRBD2, has no DNA check behind it. Ends included, the CDR3 has 14 residues. Germline V CDR1 and CDR2: LGHNA, YSLEER. The CDR3: CASSQVASGIVRFF.

The chain joins TRBV29-1 to TRBJ2-3, with 8 bases matching TRBD2. Germline V gene data show CDR1 as SQVTM and CDR2 as ANQGSEA. CDR3 length: 14 amino acids. V lost 1 base, J lost 5 bases, and 5 bases stayed unmatched. In nucleotides, the CDR3 is TGCAGCGTTGAAGTAGCGGGACTTCTAGATACGCAGTATTTT. It specifies CSVEVAGLLDTQYF.

The CDR3 nucleotides read TGCGCCAGCAGCTCGTACAGGGGCACTGAAGCTTTCTTT. Its translation is CASSSYRGTEAFF. The chain uses TRBV4-3 and TRBJ1-1; 7 bases are a match to TRBD1. The CDR3 spans 13 residues. Germline V gene sequence: CDR1 LGHNA, CDR2 YSLEER. The trim removed 5 bases at V and 4 bases at J, leaving 4 bases unmatched.

The chain uses TRBV7-2 and TRBJ2-5; D might be TRBD1 (5 bases). CDR1 and CDR2 from the germline V gene are SGHTA and FQGNSA. The CDR3 has 13 residues. Trimming took 2 bases from V and 9 from J, leaving 13 bases between them. CDR3: CASSLMGIGAQYF. The CDR3 DNA reads as TGTGCCAGCAGCTTAATGGGGATAGGGGCCCAGTACTTC.

The chain carries TRBV28 and TRBJ1-2, with TRBD1 matching over 7 bases. Trimming at V came to 10 bases and at J to 7 bases, leaving 3 bases not matched to a gene. The germline gives CDR1 MDHEN, CDR2 SYDVKM. This CDR3 comprises 10 residues. The CDR3 here is CATRGGGYTF. Written as DNA, the CDR3 is TGTGCCACCAGGGGGGGTGGCTACACCTTC.

This chain uses TRBV7-6 with TRBJ1-5, with 8 nucleotides matching TRBD1. Trimming took 2 bases from V and 6 from J; bases not matched to a gene: 3. This CDR3 has 14 residues. The V gene's germline CDR1 is SGHVS and CDR2 FNYEAQ. Written as DNA, the CDR3 is TGTGCCAGCAGCTTACGACAGGGGAGTCAGCCCCAGCATTTT. Its translation is CASSLRQGSQPQHF.

The rearrangement uses TRBV2 and TRBJ2-7; 9 nucleotides agree with TRBD2. V lost 5 bases, J lost 0 bases, and 5 bases stayed unmatched. The CDR3 runs to 15 residues. Germline CDR1 reads SNHLY; CDR2 reads FYNNEI. CDR3 residues: CASSLAGSVSYEQYF. The CDR3 DNA sequence: TGTGCCAGCAGTCTAGCGGGAAGTGTCTCCTACGAGCAGTACTTC.

The chain has TRBV7-2 and TRBJ1-4; D not resolved. CDR3 length equals 13 residues. CDR1 and CDR2 from the germline V gene are SGHTA and FQGNSA. V was clipped by 5 bases and J by 3 bases, with 7 bases between them. The CDR3 nucleotides are TGTGCCAGCAGCGGAGGCCCTAATGAAAAACTGTTTTTT. Its translation is CASSGGPNEKLFF. Drawing the rest from reference TRBV7-2 and TRBJ1-4, the complete variable domain is GAGVSQSPSNKVTEKGKDVELRCDPISGHTALYWYRQSLGQGLEFLIYFQGNSAPDKSGLPSDRFSAERTGGSVSTLTIQRTQQEDSAVYLCASSGGPNEKLFFGSGTQLSVL.

This sequence joins TRBV5-1 and TRBJ2-7; D may be TRBD1 (6 bases). The germline CDR1 and CDR2 sequences are SGHRS and YFSETQ. V was trimmed by 0 bases and J by 6 bases, leaving 10 bases between them. The CDR3 extends over 13 amino acids. The DNA for the CDR3 is TGCGCCAGCAGCTTGGGGACAGTTGGCGAGCAGTACTTC. As protein: CASSLGTVGEQYF.

The chain has TRBV12-5 and TRBJ1-1; D is uncertain. Germline assignment: CDR1 LGHNT and CDR2 FRNRAP. V was clipped by 0 bases and J by 3 bases, with 17 bases between them. The CDR3 is 17 residues long. CDR3 in amino acids: CASGLVLEGRSDTEAFF. CDR3 coding DNA: TGTGCTAGTGGTTTGGTACTTGAAGGGAGGTCGGACACTGAAGCTTTCTTT.